The 10 T cell receptor beta chains reported below all come from one sample, sequenced in a study of CD4 and CD8 cells across lung adenocarcinoma regions. TCRdb redid the calling of the PCR reads with MiXCR, one entry per CDR3 protein. This table holds 3,000 to 3,500 distinct CDR3 sequences, approximately 70% found once. The sample consisted of CD4+ T cells from the margin of a lung tumor. The receptor source for this set is a male donor with lung adenocarcinoma. The CD4 and CD8 labels of this study may be unreliable.

The chain carries TRBV12-3 or TRBV12-4 and TRBJ2-2; 7 positions agree with TRBD2. The CDR3 loop spans 16 amino acids. V was pared by 7 bases and J by 2 bases, with 10 bases of the junction left unmatched. CDR3 in amino acids: CASTKRASGNTGELFF. CDR3 DNA sequence: TGTGCCAGCACTAAACGGGCTAGCGGAAACACCGGGGAGCTGTTTTTT.

This chain connects TRBV6-1 to TRBJ1-2, with TRBD1 as a possible D gene (5 bases). V lost 1 base to trimming and J lost 4 bases, with 7 bases between them. CDR1 and CDR2 (germline): MNHNS, SASEGT. This CDR3 comprises 13 residues. This chain's CDR3 is CASSEGGRYGYTF. CDR3 coding DNA: TGTGCCAGCAGTGAAGGGGGACGCTATGGCTACACCTTC.

The chain is built from TRBV6-1 and TRBJ1-4, with 9 nucleotides matching TRBD1. Germline CDR1 is MNHNS and CDR2 is SASEGT. This CDR3 has 14 amino acids. Trimming cost V 5 bases and J 4 bases; bases outside gene matches: 2. CDR3 sequence reads: CASSQDRGNEKLFF. CDR3 DNA: TGTGCCAGCAGTCAGGACAGGGGTAATGAAAAACTGTTTTTT.

This sequence joins TRBV6-1 and TRBJ2-5; D is uncertain. The J call may be faulty, since TRBJ2-7 better matches the DNA end. Germline CDR1 reads MNHNS; CDR2 reads SASEGT. The CDR3 loop spans 14 amino acids. As DNA, the CDR3 is TGTGCCAGCAGCCCCGTCCGTAGCACGTACGAGCAGTACTTC. Amino acids: CASSPVRSTYEQYF.

This clonotype has only a few counts. The chain links TRBV6-1 to TRBJ1-6; D remains ambiguous. The CDR3 is 13 amino acids. Germline CDR1 and CDR2: MNHNS and SASEGT. Trimming stripped 8 bases from V and 1 base from J, with 6 bases between. The CDR3 sequence: CASYSSYNSPLHF. DNA for the CDR3: TGTGCCAGCTACTCATCCTATAATTCACCCCTCCACTTT.

In nucleotides, the CDR3 is TGTGCCAGCAGCCCATTGGGACAGACAAGTACCGGGGAGCTGTTTTTT. Translation gives CASSPLGQTSTGELFF. This rearrangement joins TRBV6-1 to TRBJ2-2; 7 bases fit TRBD1. The V segment lost 6 bases and the J segment 5 bases; nucleotides outside the gene matches: 12. Germline V gene data show CDR1 as MNHNS and CDR2 as SASEGT. The CDR3 is 16 amino acids.

V gene TRBV22-1 combines with J gene TRBJ1-2. TRBV22-1 is a documented pseudogene. This CDR3 comprises 22 residues. The CDR3 protein is CLGIGRAHPGTRLTGSEEHTSF. CDR3 nucleotides: TGTCTTGGGATCGGAAGAGCACACCCAGGGACACGGCTCACCGGATCGGAAGAGCACACGTCTTTC.

This chain uses TRBV10-2 with TRBJ1-1; D gene unclear. The V and J ends lost 2 bases and 1 base respectively, with 5 bases between them. This CDR3 spans 13 amino acids. CDR1 WSHSY and CDR2 SAAADI come from the germline V gene. Here the CDR3 reads CASSEQRNTEAFF. The DNA of the CDR3 is TGCGCCAGCAGTGAGCAAAGGAACACTGAAGCTTTCTTT.

The chain combines TRBV27 with TRBJ2-2; D not resolved. Per germline, CDR1 MNHEY and CDR2 SMNVEV (reference sequence). V lost 7 bases to trimming and J lost 3 bases, with 3 bases between them. CDR3 length: 11 amino acids. The CDR3 DNA reads TGTGCCAGCACTCACACCGGGGAGCTGTTTTTT. This encodes CASTHTGELFF.

Relative to its sample, this clonotype is large. The CDR3 nucleotides are TGTGCCAGCAGACTTTATAGTGAGCAGTTCTTC. Translated: CASRLYSEQFF. This rearrangement joins TRBV6-1 to TRBJ2-1; D unclear. V was pared by 6 bases and J by 9 bases, with 9 bases between. This CDR3 has 11 residues. The germline V gene has CDR1 MNHNS and CDR2 SASEGT.